The 32 T cell receptor beta chains presented below share a single source sample, sequenced in a study of T cell responses to AZD1222 COVID-19 vaccine. Sequenced by immunoSEQ multiplex PCR; TCRdb stores in-frame clones only, minus some. Seen here are about 130,000 clones, about 88% observed once, and the top ten hold around 8%. The source material was peripheral blood, sampled on day 0 of AZD1222 vaccination. The receptors derive from an adult in good health.

This rearrangement joins TRBV13 to TRBJ1-6, with TRBD1 matching 10 bases. Per the germline V gene, CDR1 is PRHDT and CDR2 is FYEKMQ (reference sequence). J was trimmed by 7 bases and V by 3 bases; bases with no gene match: 12. The CDR3 has 18 amino acids. DNA of the CDR3: TGTGCCAGCAGCTTGGGACAGGGGTCAGGTGTCTTGAATTCACCCCTCCACTTT. Translating it yields CASSLGQGSGVLNSPLHF.

The gene calls are TRBV20-1 and TRBJ2-1, with 8 positions matching TRBD1. V gave up 3 bases and J gave up 3 bases; unmatched junction bases: 7. This CDR3 spans 15 amino acids. Germline values: CDR1 DFQATT, CDR2 SNEGSKA (reference sequence). Here the CDR3 reads CSASLRDRNYNEQFF. As DNA, the CDR3 is TGCAGTGCTAGTCTCCGGGACAGGAACTACAATGAGCAGTTCTTC.

This rearrangement joins TRBV18 to TRBJ2-7; no clear D. The CDR3 runs to 14 residues. The ends were cut back, 0 bases at V and 0 bases at J, with 6 bases in the middle. In germline, CDR1 is KGHSH, CDR2 LQKENI. CDR3 region: CASSPPGLSYEQYF. The CDR3 coding sequence is TGTGCCAGCTCACCACCGGGTCTCTCCTACGAGCAGTACTTC.

The chain links TRBV6-5 to TRBJ2-7; 9 bases line up with TRBD2. With V trimmed by 6 bases and J by 2 bases, 8 bases remained unmatched. CDR3 length: 15 residues. CDR1 and CDR2 from the germline V gene are MNHEY and SVGAGI. This CDR3 reads CASRPAGGPTYEQYF. In DNA form, the CDR3 reads TGTGCCAGCAGACCCGCGGGGGGGCCAACCTACGAGCAGTACTTC.

V gene TRBV12-5 combines with J gene TRBJ2-2, with D tentatively TRBD1 (5 bases). V lost 3 bases, J lost 0 bases, and 14 bases lay in between. CDR3 length equals 17 residues. The V gene's germline CDR1 is LGHNT and CDR2 FRNRAP. The CDR3 DNA follows: TGTGCTAGTGGTTTCCGGACATCCGAAACGAACACCGGGGAGCTGTTTTTT. Encoded protein: CASGFRTSETNTGELFF.

This clone was counted only a few times. The chain couples TRBV5-4 to TRBJ1-2; 7 bases line up with TRBD1. J was trimmed by 4 bases and V by 4 bases; bases with no gene match: 10. There are 15 residues in the CDR3. Germline CDR1 and CDR2: SGHNT and YYREEE (reference sequence). CDR3 residues: CASSITGDFSYGYTF. CDR3 DNA: TGTGCCAGCAGCATCACAGGGGATTTCTCCTATGGCTACACCTTC.

As to this clone: This specimen includes other DNA sequences encoding the same CDR3. The J gene is TRBJ1-1, the V gene TRBV2; the match to TRBD1 covers 8 bases. Losses at the gene ends were 8 bases for V and 1 base for J; bases not matched to a gene: 3. Germline CDR1 reads SNHLY; CDR2 reads FYNNEI. The CDR3 extends over 13 amino acids. CDR3 sequence reads: CASSGQENTEAFF. CDR3 in DNA: TGTGCCAGCTCGGGACAGGAGAACACTGAAGCTTTCTTT.

The rearrangement joins TRBV6-4 to TRBJ2-7, with D perhaps TRBD1 or TRBD2 (5 bases each). The length of the CDR3 is 14 residues. V shed 6 bases and J shed 3 bases, with 15 bases lying between them. Per germline, CDR1 MRHNA and CDR2 SNTAGT. CDR3 in amino acids: CASSPTATIYEQYF. The CDR3 DNA is TGTGCCAGCAGCCCGACAGCGACTATCTACGAGCAGTACTTC.

The chain has TRBV12-3 or TRBV12-4 and TRBJ1-2, with 10 positions matching TRBD1. Germline trimming cut 6 bases from V and 8 bases from J; bases unmatched to any gene: 6. The CDR3 has 13 residues. The CDR3 reads CASSSDRGLGYTF. The CDR3 region has the DNA TGTGCCAGCAGCTCCGACAGGGGGCTCGGCTACACCTTC.

This clone showed up just once. The rearrangement links TRBV19 to TRBJ1-2; the D is unclear. V lost 8 bases and J lost 3, with 13 bases in between. Per the germline V gene, CDR1 is LNHDA and CDR2 is SQIVND (reference sequence). This CDR3 spans 13 amino acids. Written as DNA, the CDR3 is TGTGCCAGTGAGATGCAGAGGTACTATGGCTACACCTTC. Amino acid sequence: CASEMQRYYGYTF.

The chain couples TRBV11-2 to TRBJ2-5; D gene uncertain. V was trimmed by 4 bases and J by 0 bases, leaving 12 bases between them. This CDR3 is built from 15 residues. Germline CDR1 reads SGHAT; CDR2 reads FQNNGV. The DNA for the CDR3 is TGTGCCAGCAGCTCAAACAATGAGTACCAAGAGACCCAGTACTTC. Translating gives CASSSNNEYQETQYF.

This chain connects TRBV28 to TRBJ2-5, with D uncertain. The CDR3 consists of 11 residues. V lost 2 bases and J 5 bases, leaving 3 bases between the germline ends. Per the germline V gene, CDR1 is MDHEN and CDR2 is SYDVKM. The CDR3 bases are TGTGCCAGCAGTTTACGGGAGACCCAGTACTTC. It translates to CASSLRETQYF.

The rearrangement joins TRBV5-4 to TRBJ1-6; D perhaps matches TRBD1 (5 bases). Germline CDR1 and CDR2: SGHNT and YYREEE (reference sequence). The length of the CDR3 is 16 residues. V shed 5 bases and J shed 4 bases, with 16 bases lying between them. Here the CDR3 DNA reads TGTGCCAGCAGACCTACCGGGACTGAGTATAATTCACCCCTCCACTTT. Its protein is CASRPTGTEYNSPLHF.

V usage is TRBV18 and J usage is TRBJ1-5; no firm D call. CDR3 length: 13 residues. The germline V gene has CDR1 KGHSH and CDR2 LQKENI. Trimming took 3 bases from V and 4 from J, leaving 7 bases between them. CDR3 sequence reads: CASSPTNNQPQHF. In nucleotides, the CDR3 is TGTGCCAGCTCACCGACCAATAATCAGCCCCAGCATTTT.

The CDR3 protein is CASSFGPGVEQYF. The CDR3 DNA sequence: TGCGCCAGCAGCTTTGGCCCAGGGGTCGAGCAGTACTTC. V usage is TRBV5-1 and J usage is TRBJ2-7; possible D gene TRBD1, 6 bases. The CDR3 is 13 residues long. The V gene lost 2 bases and the J gene lost 6 bases, with 12 bases spanning the gap. The V gene's germline CDR1 is SGHRS and CDR2 YFSETQ. The entire variable domain, with the rest obtained from reference TRBV5-1 and TRBJ2-7, is as follows: KAGVTQTPRYLIKTRGQQVTLSCSPISGHRSVSWYQQTPGQGLQFLFEYFSETQRNKGNFPGRFSGRQFSNSRSEMNVSTLELGDSALYLCASSFGPGVEQYFGPGTRLTVT.

This chain links TRBV7-2 with TRBJ2-3, with TRBD1 matching over 7 bases. The CDR3 is 15 residues long. J gave up 1 base and V 3 bases, and 4 bases lay outside the gene matches. The germline V gene has CDR1 SGHTA and CDR2 FQGNSA. DNA of the CDR3: TGTGCCAGCAGCTTCTTTACAGGGGGCACAGATACGCAGTATTTT. It translates to CASSFFTGGTDTQYF.

The CDR3 spells CASSTTGTGKTDTQYF. The CDR3 DNA is TGTGCCAGTAGCACAACCGGGACAGGGAAAACAGATACGCAGTATTTT. The chain joins TRBV19 to TRBJ2-3, with TRBD1 identical over 9 bases. The CDR3 runs to 16 residues. The germline CDR1 and CDR2 sequences are LNHDA and SQIVND (reference sequence). Trimming removed 6 bases from V and 3 bases from J; junction bases left unmatched: 10.

The chain employs TRBV27 and TRBJ2-3; TRBD2 might be the D (6 bases). V was pared by 10 bases and J by 5 bases, with 19 bases between. This CDR3 region has 14 residues. Germline CDR1 MNHEY, CDR2 SMNVEV (reference sequence). The CDR3 region is CAIATTGEEDTQYF. DNA for the CDR3: TGTGCCATCGCGACTACCGGGGAGGAAGATACGCAGTATTTT.

This clone was found once. J is TRBJ2-7 and V is TRBV6-5; TRBD1 agrees at 11 bases. This CDR3 contains 14 residues. The germline CDR1 and CDR2 sequences are MNHEY and SVGAGI. V lost 8 bases to trimming and J lost 2 bases; unmatched junction nucleotides: 5. The CDR3 DNA reads TGTGCCAGCGGGTCGGACAGGGGGCCCTACGAGCAGTACTTC. Translating gives CASGSDRGPYEQYF.

This chain links TRBV11-1 with TRBJ2-3; TRBD1 agrees at 10 bases. Germline values: CDR1 SGHAT, CDR2 FQDESV (reference sequence). V shed 4 bases, J shed 4 bases, and the junction held 8 bases outside the gene matches. The CDR3 runs to 16 residues. CDR3 region: CASSSRDRGVSDTQYF. Here the CDR3 DNA reads TGTGCCAGCAGCTCCCGGGACAGGGGCGTCTCAGATACGCAGTATTTT. The whole variable domain, filled in from reference TRBV11-1 and TRBJ2-3, reads EAEVAQSPRYKITEKSQAVAFWCDPISGHATLYWYRQILGQGPELLVQFQDESVVDDSQLPKDRFSAERLKGVDSTLKIQPAELGDSAMYLCASSSRDRGVSDTQYFGPGTRLTVL.

V and J are TRBV11-2 and TRBJ1-5; TRBD1 matches at 8 bases. Trimming cost V 10 bases and J 7 bases; bases outside gene matches: 9. This CDR3 contains 13 residues. Per germline, CDR1 SGHAT and CDR2 FQNNGV. The CDR3 protein is CATSQGAGQPQHF. CDR3 coding DNA: TGTGCCACGTCGCAGGGGGCGGGACAGCCCCAGCATTTT.

This clone was seen only a few times. The V and J genes are TRBV7-9 and TRBJ1-5; D is perhaps TRBD1 (6 bases). The CDR3 loop spans 14 amino acids. The germline CDR1 and CDR2 sequences are SEHNR and FQNEAQ (reference sequence). The V end lost 3 bases, the J end lost 5 bases, and 11 bases lay between the germline ends. The CDR3 loop reads CASSFDRTDQPQHF. The DNA for the CDR3 is TGTGCCAGCAGCTTTGACAGGACAGATCAGCCCCAGCATTTT.

The gene calls are TRBV6-1 and TRBJ2-1; D might be TRBD2 (5 bases). Trimming stripped 3 bases from V and 9 bases from J, with 18 bases between. There are 15 residues in the CDR3. Germline CDR1 reads MNHNS; CDR2 reads SASEGT. CDR3 loop: CASSDGGWDSSEQFF. CDR3 nucleotides: TGTGCCAGCAGTGACGGCGGGTGGGATTCGAGTGAGCAGTTCTTC.

DNA for the CDR3: TGTGCCAGCAGTTACGGTACCGGGCCACAAGAGACCCAGTACTTC. Encoded protein: CASSYGTGPQETQYF. The rearrangement links TRBV6-5 to TRBJ2-5, with no clear D. Trimming took off 2 bases at V and 2 bases at J, with 12 bases between the two ends. CDR3 length: 15 amino acids. Germline lookup yields CDR1 MNHEY and CDR2 SVGAGI.

This clone appeared a single time. This rearrangement joins TRBV4-2 to TRBJ2-1; D is unclear. V was clipped by 0 bases and J by 6 bases, with 9 bases between them. CDR3 length: 14 residues. Germline V gene lookup returns CDR1 LGHNA and CDR2 YNFKEQ. Here the CDR3 DNA reads TGTGCCAGCAGCCAAGAGACCGGTCGCAATGAGCAGTTCTTC. Protein sequence: CASSQETGRNEQFF.

As DNA, the CDR3 is TGTGCCAGCAGGACGAGTAATTTCGATAATTCACCCCTCCACTTT. Translated, it gives CASRTSNFDNSPLHF. V and J are TRBV2 and TRBJ1-6; the D is unclear. CDR3 length equals 15 residues. The germline gives CDR1 SNHLY, CDR2 FYNNEI. Trimming took off 6 bases at V and 5 bases at J, with 14 bases between the two ends.

V usage is TRBV27 and J usage is TRBJ2-6; D gene uncertain. The CDR3 is 16 amino acids. Germline V gene lookup returns CDR1 MNHEY and CDR2 SMNVEV (reference sequence). The ends were cut back, 6 bases at V and 2 bases at J, with 14 bases in the middle. The CDR3 bases are TGTGCCAGCAGCCCCCTATCTCGACCTGGGGCCAACGTCCTGACTTTC. Its translation: CASSPLSRPGANVLTF.

The V and J genes are TRBV5-1 and TRBJ2-2; 7 nucleotides agree with TRBD2. CDR3 size: 16 residues. CDR1 and CDR2 from the germline V gene are SGHRS and YFSETQ. With V trimmed by 2 bases and J by 1 base, 5 bases remained unmatched. CDR3 region: CASSFLSSGNTGELFF. DNA of the CDR3: TGCGCCAGCAGCTTCCTCTCTAGCGGGAACACCGGGGAGCTGTTTTTT.

This chain links TRBV3-1 (or the pseudogene TRBV3-2) with TRBJ2-7; 13 bases align to TRBD2. The CDR3 spans 22 residues. CDR1 is LGHDT, CDR2 YNNKEL, per germline (reference sequence). V lost 0 bases and J lost 3; bases outside the gene matches: 20. CDR3 amino acids: CASSQEGVEGLAGPFHFYEQYF. CDR3 bases: TGTGCCAGCAGCCAAGAAGGGGTGGAGGGACTAGCGGGACCATTCCACTTCTACGAGCAGTACTTC.

The rearrangement uses TRBV27 and TRBJ1-5, with D uncertain. Germline-derived CDR1 and CDR2 are MNHEY and SMNVEV (reference sequence). The CDR3 totals 12 residues. V was pared by 2 bases and J by 4 bases, with 3 bases between. The CDR3 DNA is TGTGCCAGCAGTTTAATAAATCAGCCCCAGCATTTT. Its protein product is CASSLINQPQHF.

In this sample, this clone turned up once. The rearrangement joins TRBV11-2 to TRBJ2-7; 9 bases are a match to TRBD2. After removal of 3 bases from V and 2 bases from J, the junction contained 11 bases not matched to a gene. Germline CDR1 and CDR2: SGHAT and FQNNGV. The CDR3 is 17 residues long. The chain's CDR3 is CASSFRGSGSTTYEQYF. CDR3 bases: TGTGCCAGCAGCTTTCGTGGTAGCGGGAGTACTACCTACGAGCAGTACTTC.

This chain links TRBV12-5 with TRBJ1-6; possibly TRBD1 for D (5 bases). Trimming took off 1 base at V and 6 bases at J, with 13 bases between the two ends. From germline, CDR1 is LGHNT and CDR2 FRNRAP. The CDR3 is 16 residues long. The CDR3 sequence: CASGLEAGHSNSPLHF. As DNA, the CDR3 is TGTGCTAGTGGTTTGGAGGCCGGACACAGTAATTCACCCCTCCACTTT.